This T cell receptor beta chain was captured by sequencing in a study of T cells in Graves' hyperthyroidism and ophthalmopathy. Overall study: Before any treatment, at initial diagnosis, peripheral blood was collected.

These patients, aged 18 to 65, had recently diagnosed hyperthyroidism lasting under 2 months. Researchers amplified the TCR beta CDR3 regions from RNA transcripts. An initial round of RT-PCR targeting the TCR CDR3 relied on the HTBI primer set. TCRdb independently ran MiXCR on the multiplex PCR reads; one entry per CDR3 protein. The sample has 650,000 to 750,000 distinct CDR3 sequences, around 13% seen once. The V segment lost 3 bases and the J segment 6 bases; nucleotides outside the gene matches: 6. The CDR3 contains 16 residues. Germline-derived CDR1 and CDR2 are KGHDR and SFDVKD. This clonotype was observed many times.

The rearrangement joins TRBV24-1 to TRBJ2-1; 11 bases map to TRBD1. This TCR came from a woman aged 18-29 years with Graves' hyperthyroidism. The sample was blood. CDR3 DNA: TGTGCCACCAGTGATGTTGGACAGGGGGCCCTCAATGAGCAGTTCTTC. It is translated as CATSDVGQGALNEQFF.